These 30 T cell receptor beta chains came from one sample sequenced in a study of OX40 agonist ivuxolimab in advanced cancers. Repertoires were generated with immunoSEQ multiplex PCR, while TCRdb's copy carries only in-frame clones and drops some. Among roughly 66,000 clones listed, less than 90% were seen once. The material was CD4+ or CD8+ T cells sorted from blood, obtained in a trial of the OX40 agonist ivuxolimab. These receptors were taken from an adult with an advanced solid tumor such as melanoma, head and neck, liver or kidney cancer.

For the CDR3, the DNA is TGTGCCAGCAGCTTAGAGGGGGCAGGGCTGGGTGAAGCTTTCTTT. Translating it yields CASSLEGAGLGEAFF. This chain uses TRBV7-9 with TRBJ1-1; 7 positions agree with TRBD1. Germline trimming cut 1 base from V and 7 bases from J; bases unmatched to any gene: 9. This CDR3 contains 15 residues. Per the germline V gene, CDR1 is SEHNR and CDR2 is FQNEAQ (reference sequence).

The CDR3 DNA reads TGTGCCAGCAGTGACTCGGTCCGGGACAGGGGCCACAATGAGCAGTTCTTC. Its protein product is CASSDSVRDRGHNEQFF. The chain carries TRBV6-4 and TRBJ2-1, with 10 bases fitting TRBD1. The CDR3 has 17 residues. Germline lookup yields CDR1 MRHNA and CDR2 SNTAGT. Trimming at V came to 0 bases and at J to 5 bases, leaving 7 bases not matched to a gene.

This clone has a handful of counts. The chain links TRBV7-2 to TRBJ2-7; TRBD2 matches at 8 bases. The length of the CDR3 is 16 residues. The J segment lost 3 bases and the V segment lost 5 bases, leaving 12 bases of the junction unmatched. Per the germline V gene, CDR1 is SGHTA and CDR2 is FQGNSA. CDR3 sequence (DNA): TGTGCCAGCAGCCCCCGGGGGGGTAGCGGAATCTACGAGCAGTACTTC. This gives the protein CASSPRGGSGIYEQYF.

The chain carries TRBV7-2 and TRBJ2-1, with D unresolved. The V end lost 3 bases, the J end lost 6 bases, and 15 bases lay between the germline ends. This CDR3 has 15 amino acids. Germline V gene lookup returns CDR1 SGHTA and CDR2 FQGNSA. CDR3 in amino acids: CASSFIARVRNEQFF. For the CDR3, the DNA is TGTGCCAGCAGCTTCATAGCCCGGGTGCGCAATGAGCAGTTCTTC. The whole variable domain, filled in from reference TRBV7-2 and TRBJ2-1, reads GAGVSQSPSNKVTEKGKDVELRCDPISGHTALYWYRQSLGQGLEFLIYFQGNSAPDKSGLPSDRFSAERTGGSVSTLTIQRTQQEDSAVYLCASSFIARVRNEQFFGPGTRLTVL.

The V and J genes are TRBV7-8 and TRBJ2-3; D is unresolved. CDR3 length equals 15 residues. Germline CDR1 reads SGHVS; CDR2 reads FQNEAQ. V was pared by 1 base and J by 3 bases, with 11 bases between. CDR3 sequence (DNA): TGTGCCAGCAGCTTAGTTGGGTCAGTTACAGATACGCAGTATTTT. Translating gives CASSLVGSVTDTQYF.

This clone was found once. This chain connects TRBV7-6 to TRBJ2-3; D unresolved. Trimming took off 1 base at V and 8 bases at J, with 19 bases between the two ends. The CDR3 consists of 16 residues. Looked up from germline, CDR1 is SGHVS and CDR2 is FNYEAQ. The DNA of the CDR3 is TGTGCCAGCAGCTTAGATATTGGCTCCCCAACCGGTACGCAGTATTTT. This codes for CASSLDIGSPTGTQYF.

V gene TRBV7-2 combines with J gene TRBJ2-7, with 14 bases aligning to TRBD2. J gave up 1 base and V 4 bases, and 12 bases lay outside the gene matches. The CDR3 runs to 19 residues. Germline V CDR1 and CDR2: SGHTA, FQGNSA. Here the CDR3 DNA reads TGTGCCAGCAGCTCCCCTCCGGGACTAGCGGGAGTAAAGTCCTACGAGCAGTACTTC. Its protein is CASSSPPGLAGVKSYEQYF.

The CDR3 region has the DNA TGTGCCAGCAGTGAAGCGACAGGGGGTCGTGAAAAACTGTTTTTT. It is translated as CASSEATGGREKLFF. The chain uses TRBV6-1 and TRBJ1-4; TRBD1 aligns across 9 bases. V was pared by 0 bases and J by 7 bases, with 3 bases of the junction left unmatched. Germline V gene lookup returns CDR1 MNHNS and CDR2 SASEGT. The CDR3 runs 15 residues.

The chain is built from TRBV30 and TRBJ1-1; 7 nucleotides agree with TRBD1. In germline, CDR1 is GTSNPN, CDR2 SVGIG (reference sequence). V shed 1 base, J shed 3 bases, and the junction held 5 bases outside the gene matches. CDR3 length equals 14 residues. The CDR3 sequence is CAWSADRADTEAFF. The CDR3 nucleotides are TGTGCCTGGAGTGCTGACAGGGCGGACACTGAAGCTTTCTTT.

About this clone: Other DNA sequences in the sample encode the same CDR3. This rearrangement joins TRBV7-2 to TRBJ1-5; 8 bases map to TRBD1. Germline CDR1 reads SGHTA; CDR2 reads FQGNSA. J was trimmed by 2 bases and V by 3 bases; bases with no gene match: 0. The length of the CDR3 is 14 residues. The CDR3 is CASSLGQGNQPQHF. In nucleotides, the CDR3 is TGTGCCAGCAGCTTGGGACAGGGCAATCAGCCCCAGCATTTT.

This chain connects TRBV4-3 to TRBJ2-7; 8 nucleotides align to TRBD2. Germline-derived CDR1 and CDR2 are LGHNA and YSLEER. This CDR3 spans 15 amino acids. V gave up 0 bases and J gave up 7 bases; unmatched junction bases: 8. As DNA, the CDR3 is TGCGCCAGCAGCCAAGAGGCGGGAGTAGCGGGAGAGCAGTACTTC. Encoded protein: CASSQEAGVAGEQYF.

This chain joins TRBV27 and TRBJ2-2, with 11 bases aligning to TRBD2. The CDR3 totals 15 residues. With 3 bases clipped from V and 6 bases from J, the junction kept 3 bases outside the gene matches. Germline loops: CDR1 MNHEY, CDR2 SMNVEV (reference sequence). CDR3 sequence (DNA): TGTGCCAGCAGTTTTCAACTAGCGGGAGCCGGGGAGCTGTTTTTT. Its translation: CASSFQLAGAGELFF.

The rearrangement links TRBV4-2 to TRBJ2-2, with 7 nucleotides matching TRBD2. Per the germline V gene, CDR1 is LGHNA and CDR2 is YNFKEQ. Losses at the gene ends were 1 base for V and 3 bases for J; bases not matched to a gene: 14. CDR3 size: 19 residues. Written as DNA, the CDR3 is TGTGCCAGCAGCCAAGTAAATCCCCGGGCGGGAGCAGACACCGGGGAGCTGTTTTTT. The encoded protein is CASSQVNPRAGADTGELFF.

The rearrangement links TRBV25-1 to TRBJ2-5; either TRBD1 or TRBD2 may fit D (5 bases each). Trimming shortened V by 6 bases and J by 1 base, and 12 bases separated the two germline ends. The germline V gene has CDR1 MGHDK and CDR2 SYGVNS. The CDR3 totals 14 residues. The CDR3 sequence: CASRRGPPQETQYF. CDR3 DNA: TGTGCCAGCAGGAGGGGACCGCCCCAAGAGACCCAGTACTTC.

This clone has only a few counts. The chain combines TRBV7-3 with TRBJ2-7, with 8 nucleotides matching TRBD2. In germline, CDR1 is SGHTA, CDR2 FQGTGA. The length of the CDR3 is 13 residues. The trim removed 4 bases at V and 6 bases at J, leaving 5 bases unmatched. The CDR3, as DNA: TGTGCCAGCAGCTCCGGACTAGCAGGCGAGCAGTACTTC. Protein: CASSSGLAGEQYF.

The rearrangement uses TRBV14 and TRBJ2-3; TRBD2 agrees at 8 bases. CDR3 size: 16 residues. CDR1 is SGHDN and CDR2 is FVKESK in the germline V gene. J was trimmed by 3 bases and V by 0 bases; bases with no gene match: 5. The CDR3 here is CASSQDTGGRTDTQYF. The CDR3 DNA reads TGTGCCAGCAGCCAAGATACGGGGGGGAGGACAGATACGCAGTATTTT.

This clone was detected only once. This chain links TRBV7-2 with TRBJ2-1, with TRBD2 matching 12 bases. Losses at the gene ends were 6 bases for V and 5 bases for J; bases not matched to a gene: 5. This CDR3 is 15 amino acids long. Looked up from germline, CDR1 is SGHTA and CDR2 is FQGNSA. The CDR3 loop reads CASRVLAGGNNEQFF. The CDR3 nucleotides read TGTGCCAGCAGGGTACTAGCGGGAGGAAACAATGAGCAGTTCTTC. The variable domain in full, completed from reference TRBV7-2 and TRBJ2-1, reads GAGVSQSPSNKVTEKGKDVELRCDPISGHTALYWYRQSLGQGLEFLIYFQGNSAPDKSGLPSDRFSAERTGGSVSTLTIQRTQQEDSAVYLCASRVLAGGNNEQFFGPGTRLTVL.

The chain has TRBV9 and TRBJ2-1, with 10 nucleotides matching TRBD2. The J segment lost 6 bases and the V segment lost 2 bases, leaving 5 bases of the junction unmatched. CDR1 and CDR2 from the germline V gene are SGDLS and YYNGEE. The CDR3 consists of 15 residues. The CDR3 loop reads CASSVGTSEGNEQFF. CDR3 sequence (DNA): TGTGCCAGCAGCGTGGGGACTAGCGAGGGCAATGAGCAGTTCTTC.

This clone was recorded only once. CDR3 in amino acids: CATAPGQGLYNEQFF. The DNA for the CDR3 is TGTGCCACCGCTCCGGGACAGGGTCTTTACAATGAGCAGTTCTTC. The chain has TRBV15 and TRBJ2-1; 9 bases match TRBD1. The ends lost 8 bases at V and 4 bases at J; junction bases unmatched: 9. The CDR3 contains 15 residues. The germline CDR1 and CDR2 sequences are LNHNV and YYDKDF (reference sequence).

The CDR3 here is CASSQTAGGGGTEAFF. CDR3 coding DNA: TGTGCCAGCAGCCAGACGGCAGGGGGCGGGGGCACTGAAGCTTTCTTT. This chain uses TRBV7-2 with TRBJ1-1, with TRBD1 matching over 8 bases. With 5 bases clipped from V and 4 bases from J, the junction kept 12 bases outside the gene matches. This CDR3 has 16 amino acids. Germline V CDR1 and CDR2: SGHTA, FQGNSA.

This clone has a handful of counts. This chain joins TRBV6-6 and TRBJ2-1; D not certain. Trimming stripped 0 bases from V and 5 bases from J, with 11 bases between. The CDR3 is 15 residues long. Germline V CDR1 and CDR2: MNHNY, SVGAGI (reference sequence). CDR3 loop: CASSYSMSAHNEQFF. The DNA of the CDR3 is TGTGCCAGCAGTTACTCGATGTCTGCCCACAATGAGCAGTTCTTC.

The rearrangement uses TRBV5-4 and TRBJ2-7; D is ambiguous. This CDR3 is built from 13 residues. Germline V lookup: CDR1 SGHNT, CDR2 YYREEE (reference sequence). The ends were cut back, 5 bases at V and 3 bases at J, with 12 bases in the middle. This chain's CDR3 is CASSVDAGYEQYF. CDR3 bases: TGTGCCAGCAGTGTGGATGCAGGCTACGAGCAGTACTTC.

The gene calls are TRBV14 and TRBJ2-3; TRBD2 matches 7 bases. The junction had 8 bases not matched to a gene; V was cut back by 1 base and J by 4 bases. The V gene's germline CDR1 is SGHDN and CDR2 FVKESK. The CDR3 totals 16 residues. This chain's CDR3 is CASSQGSLAGPDTQYF. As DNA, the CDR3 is TGTGCCAGCAGCCAAGGGAGCTTAGCGGGCCCAGATACGCAGTATTTT.

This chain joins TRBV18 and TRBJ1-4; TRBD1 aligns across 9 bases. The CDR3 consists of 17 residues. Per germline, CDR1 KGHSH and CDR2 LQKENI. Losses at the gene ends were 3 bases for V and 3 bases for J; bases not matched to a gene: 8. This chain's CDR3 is CASSPSTGGQSNEKLFF. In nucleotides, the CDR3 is TGTGCCAGCTCACCGTCGACAGGGGGTCAGTCTAATGAAAAACTGTTTTTT.

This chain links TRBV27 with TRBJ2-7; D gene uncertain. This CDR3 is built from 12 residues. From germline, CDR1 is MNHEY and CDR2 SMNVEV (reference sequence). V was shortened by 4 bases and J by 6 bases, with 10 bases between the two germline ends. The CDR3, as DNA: TGTGCCAGCAGTTCCTCCCCTCGCGAGCAGTACTTC. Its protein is CASSSSPREQYF.

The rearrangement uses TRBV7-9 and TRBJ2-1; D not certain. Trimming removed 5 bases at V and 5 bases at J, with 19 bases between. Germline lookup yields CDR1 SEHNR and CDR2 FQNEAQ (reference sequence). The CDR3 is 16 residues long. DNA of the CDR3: TGTGCCAGCAGCCCGCTCGGCGTAACCCCCCACAATGAGCAGTTCTTC. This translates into CASSPLGVTPHNEQFF.

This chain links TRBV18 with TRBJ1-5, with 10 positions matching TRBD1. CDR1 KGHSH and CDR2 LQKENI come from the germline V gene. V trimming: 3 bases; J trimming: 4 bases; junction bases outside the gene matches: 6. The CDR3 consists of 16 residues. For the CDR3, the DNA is TGTGCCAGCTCACCTGCCTTGGGACAGGGGAATCAGCCCCAGCATTTT. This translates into CASSPALGQGNQPQHF.

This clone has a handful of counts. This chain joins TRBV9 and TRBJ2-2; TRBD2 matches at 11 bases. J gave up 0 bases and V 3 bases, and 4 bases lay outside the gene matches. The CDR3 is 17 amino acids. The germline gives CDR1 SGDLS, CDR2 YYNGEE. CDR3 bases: TGTGCCAGCAGCGGCCTAGCGGGGGGAGCGAACACCGGGGAGCTGTTTTTT. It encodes CASSGLAGGANTGELFF.

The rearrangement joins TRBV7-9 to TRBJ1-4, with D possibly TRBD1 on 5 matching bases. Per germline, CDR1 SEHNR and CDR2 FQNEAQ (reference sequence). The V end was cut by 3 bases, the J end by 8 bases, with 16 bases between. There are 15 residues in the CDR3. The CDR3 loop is CASSFGAGSGEKLFF. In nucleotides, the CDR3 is TGTGCCAGCAGCTTTGGGGCCGGGAGTGGAGAAAAACTGTTTTTT.

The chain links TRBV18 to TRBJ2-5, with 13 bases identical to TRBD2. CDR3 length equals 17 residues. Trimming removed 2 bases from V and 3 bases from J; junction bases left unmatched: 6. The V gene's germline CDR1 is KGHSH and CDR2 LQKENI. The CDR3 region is CASSPRPGTSGEETQYF. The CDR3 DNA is TGTGCCAGCTCACCAAGACCCGGGACTAGCGGGGAAGAGACCCAGTACTTC.